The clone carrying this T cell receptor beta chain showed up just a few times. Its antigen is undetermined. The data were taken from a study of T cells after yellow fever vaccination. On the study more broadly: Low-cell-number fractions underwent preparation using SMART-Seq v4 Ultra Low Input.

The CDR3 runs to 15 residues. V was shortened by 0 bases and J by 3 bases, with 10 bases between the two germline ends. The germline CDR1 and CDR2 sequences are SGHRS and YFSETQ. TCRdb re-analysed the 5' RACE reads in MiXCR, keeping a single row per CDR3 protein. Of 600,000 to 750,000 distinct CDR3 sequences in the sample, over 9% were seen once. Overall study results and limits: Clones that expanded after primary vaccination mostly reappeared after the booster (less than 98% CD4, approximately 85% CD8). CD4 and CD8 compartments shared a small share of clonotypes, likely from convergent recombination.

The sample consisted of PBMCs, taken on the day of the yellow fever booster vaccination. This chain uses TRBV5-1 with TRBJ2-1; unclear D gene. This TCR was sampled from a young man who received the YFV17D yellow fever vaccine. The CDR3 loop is CASSLGSHLYNEQFF. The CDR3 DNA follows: TGCGCCAGCAGCTTGGGTAGCCACCTCTACAATGAGCAGTTCTTC.